This T cell receptor (beta chain) was captured in a study of shared clonotypes between healthy human individuals. Overall study: Each donor had three CD4 naive, three CD4 memory, two CD8 naive and one CD8 memory plate.

Germline assignment: CDR1 LNHNV and CDR2 YYDKDF (reference sequence). The CDR3 is made up of 14 amino acids. V was pared by 1 base and J by 5 bases, with 11 bases between. Study outcomes and limitations: It was observed that roughly 4.8% of naive CD4 clonotypes were shared across a handful of donors. The study found lower generation probabilities in non-shared clonotypes than in those shared by all four donors.

Concerning this clone itself: Its target is unknown.

Deep-level running was used for the assay. The assay was immunoSEQ multiplex PCR, and TCRdb's table has in-frame clones only and misses some. The table has approximately 2,300,000 clones, 85% to 95% seen once. Sequenced input: naive CD4+ T cells from PBMCs. Subset: CD45RA+ positively selected. The chain couples TRBV15 to TRBJ1-1, with D perhaps matching TRBD1 (5 bases). This sequence originates from a man between 18 and 35 years old in good health. Some clones in this sample may be carry-over from other donors' samples. The CDR3 spells CATSRGGEKTEAFF. The CDR3 DNA reads TGTGCCACCAGCAGAGGGGGCGAGAAGACTGAAGCTTTCTTT.